This T cell receptor beta chain was captured by sequencing in a study of cytomegalovirus exposure and HLA in healthy donors. Study-level points and caveats: Three chains linked to CMV were shown in vitro to be specific for CMV antigens.

The assay was immunoSEQ multiplex PCR, and TCRdb's table has in-frame clones only and misses some. The table has about 280,000 clones, roughly 90% seen once. The CDR3 has 14 residues. Trimming left V 7 bases short and J 8 bases short, with 20 bases between. Per germline, CDR1 MGHDK and CDR2 SYGVNS. To note about this clone: Its specificity is not known.

The receptor comes from a woman under 30 in good health and CMV-seronegative. Sequencing was performed on PBMCs. The gene calls are TRBV25-1 and TRBJ1-2; D is ambiguous. CDR3 in amino acids: CASTPLGGMGGYTF. The CDR3 bases are TGTGCCAGCACCCCTCTCGGAGGAATGGGAGGCTACACCTTC.